A selection of T cell receptor beta chains follows, all from one sample in a study of PD-L1 blockade in urothelial cancer. Generated by immunoSEQ multiplex PCR, the TCRdb table keeps only in-frame clones and is missing some. Of more than 60,000 clones listed, around nine tenths are singletons. The sample was PBMCs, taken around atezolizumab (anti-PD-L1) treatment. Receptors were obtained from a man aged 55 to 70 with urothelial cancer. Each CDR3 is given with its conserved first and last residue. The order of the fields is clone size, J gene, V gene, D gene, CDR3 protein, CDR3 DNA. The D gene is left open where the match is weak. Clone size appears in some rows only: once, few, many, or a class for an expanded clone.

.,TRBJ2-1,TRBV18,TRBD1,CASSPGQGGYNEQFF,TGTGCCAGCTCTCCGGGACAGGGGGGGTACAATGAGCAGTTCTTC
.,TRBJ2-7,TRBV10-1,.,CASSESGTSSYEQYF,TGCGCCAGCAGTGAGTCGGGGACAAGCTCCTACGAGCAGTACTTC
.,TRBJ1-2,TRBV6-1,.,CASSERGYYTF,TGTGCCAGCAGTGAAAGGGGATACTACACCTTC
.,TRBJ1-3,TRBV7-2,TRBD1,CASGQGALIGNTIYF,TGTGCCAGCGGGCAGGGGGCGCTGATTGGAAACACCATATATTTT
.,TRBJ1-2,TRBV6-5,.,CASRKQGSGGYTF,TGTGCCAGCAGGAAACAGGGCTCCGGTGGCTACACCTTC
.,TRBJ2-2,TRBV5-1,.,CASSPGVTNTGELFF,TGCGCCAGCAGCCCGGGGGTTACGAACACCGGGGAGCTGTTTTTT
.,TRBJ2-2,TRBV5-1,TRBD1,CASSPSGGLLTGELFF,TGCGCCAGCAGCCCATCAGGGGGCCTTTTGACCGGGGAGCTGTTTTTT
.,TRBJ2-1,TRBV11-3,TRBD2,CASSFSSSGRNEQFF,TGTGCCAGCAGCTTTTCATCTAGCGGGAGGAATGAGCAGTTCTTC
.,TRBJ2-3,TRBV7-9,.,CASSPLTSTDTQYF,TGTGCCAGCAGCCCACTCACGAGCACAGATACGCAGTATTTT
.,TRBJ2-5,TRBV20-1,.,CSTGIKETQYF,TGCAGTACAGGGATAAAAGAGACCCAGTACTTC
.,TRBJ1-2,TRBV5-8,TRBD1,CASSSNPRQGGYGYTF,TGTGCCAGCAGCTCAAACCCGCGACAGGGCGGCTATGGCTACACCTTC
.,TRBJ1-2,TRBV30,TRBD1,CAWTPNDRGQNYGYTF,TGTGCCTGGACCCCAAACGACAGGGGGCAGAACTATGGCTACACCTTC
few,TRBJ2-2,TRBV11-3,.,CASSLDVGELFF,TGTGCCAGCAGCTTAGATGTAGGGGAGCTGTTTTTT
.,TRBJ1-2,TRBV5-1,TRBD1,CASSGLTGGVSYGYTF,TGCGCCAGCAGCGGGCTGACAGGGGGAGTATCATATGGCTACACCTTC
once,TRBJ2-2,TRBV27,TRBD2,CASSKQTRSGRASPYTGELFF,TGTGCCAGCAGTAAACAAACGAGGAGCGGGAGAGCTTCTCCTTACACCGGGGAGCTGTTTTTT
.,TRBJ2-1,TRBV30,TRBD1,CAWSKGQDNEQFF,TGTGCCTGGAGCAAGGGACAGGACAATGAGCAGTTCTTC
.,TRBJ2-2,TRBV7-9,.,CASSLGGGLNTGELFF,TGTGCCAGCAGCTTAGGTGGCGGGTTGAACACCGGGGAGCTGTTTTTT
.,TRBJ2-2,TRBV6-6,.,CASSLTDFNTGELFF,TGTGCCAGCAGTTTGACGGACTTTAACACCGGGGAGCTGTTTTTT
.,TRBJ1-1,TRBV6-6,TRBD1,CASSYAGTVNTEAFF,TGTGCCAGCAGTTATGCCGGGACAGTTAACACTGAAGCTTTCTTT
.,TRBJ1-1,TRBV18,TRBD1,CASSPDRVAVNTEAFF,TGTGCCAGCTCACCTGACAGGGTAGCTGTGAACACTGAAGCTTTCTTT